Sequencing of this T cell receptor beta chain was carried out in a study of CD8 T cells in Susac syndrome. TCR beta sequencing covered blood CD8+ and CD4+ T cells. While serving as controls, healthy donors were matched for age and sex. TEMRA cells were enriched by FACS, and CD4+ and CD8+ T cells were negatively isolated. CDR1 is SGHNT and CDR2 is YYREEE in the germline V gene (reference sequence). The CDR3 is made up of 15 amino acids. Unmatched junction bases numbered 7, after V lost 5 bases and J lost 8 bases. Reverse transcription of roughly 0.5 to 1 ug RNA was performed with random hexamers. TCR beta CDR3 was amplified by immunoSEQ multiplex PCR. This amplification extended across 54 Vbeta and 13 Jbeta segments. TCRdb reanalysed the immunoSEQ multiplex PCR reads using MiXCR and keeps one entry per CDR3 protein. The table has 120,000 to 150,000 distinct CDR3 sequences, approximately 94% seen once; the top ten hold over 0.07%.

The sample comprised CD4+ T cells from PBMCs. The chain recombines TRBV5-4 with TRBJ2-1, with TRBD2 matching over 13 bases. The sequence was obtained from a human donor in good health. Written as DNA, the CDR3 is TGTGCCAGCAGAGGGACTAGCGGGGAAAGGTATGAGCAGTTCTTC. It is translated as CASRGTSGERYEQFF.